This is a list of T cell receptor beta chains from one sample in a study of PD-1 and CTLA-4 blockade in melanoma. Repertoires were generated with immunoSEQ multiplex PCR, while TCRdb's copy carries only in-frame clones and drops some. This repertoire shows almost 30,000 clones, approximately 91% found once; its top ten account for over 7%. This material consisted of CD8+ T cells from peripheral blood, taken before anti-PD-1 treatment. These receptors were taken from a human donor with melanoma. Both conserved end residues are part of each CDR3. Each record gives: V gene, J gene, clone size, D gene, CDR3 protein, CDR3 DNA. A D gene is named only where the DNA matches it firmly. Clone size is shown for a subset of rows, as once, few, many or a class of expanded clone.

TRBV27	TRBJ1-6	.	.	CASSLRGFNSPLHF	TGTGCCAGCAGTTTACGGGGGTTTAATTCACCCCTCCACTTT
TRBV5-6	TRBJ2-6	.	.	CASSWGATGANVLTF	TGTGCCAGCAGCTGGGGGGCAACTGGGGCCAACGTCCTGACTTTC
TRBV6-5	TRBJ1-1	.	.	CASSQGVSEAFF	TGTGCCTCCTCCCAGGGCGTATCAGAAGCTTTCTTT
TRBV10-3	TRBJ2-7	.	TRBD2	CAISENGGSTAHEQYF	TGTGCCATCAGTGAGAATGGCGGGAGCACCGCTCACGAGCAGTACTTC
TRBV6-5	TRBJ1-1	.	TRBD1	CASSPTGRMNTEAFF	TGTGCCAGCAGTCCGACAGGGCGGATGAACACTGAAGCTTTCTTT
TRBV4-1	TRBJ2-2	.	.	CASTSPDYNTGELFF	TGCGCCAGCACTTCTCCCGACTACAACACCGGGGAGCTGTTTTTT
TRBV7-6	TRBJ2-7	.	.	CASSPEHSYEQYF	TGTGCCAGCAGCCCGGAACACTCCTACGAGCAGTACTTC
TRBV4-2	TRBJ2-1	.	.	CASSQSRVNEQFF	TGTGCCAGCAGCCAATCCAGGGTCAATGAGCAGTTCTTC
TRBV12-3/TRBV12-4	TRBJ2-1	few	.	CASSPPEGEEQFF	TGTGCCAGCAGTCCCCCGGAGGGGGAAGAGCAGTTCTTC
TRBV25-1	TRBJ2-1	.	TRBD1	CASSEGPTGTGKVRQFF	TGTGCCAGCAGTGAAGGGCCAACCGGGACAGGGAAGGTGAGGCAGTTCTTC
TRBV28	TRBJ2-7	.	.	CASSALSSTYEQYF	TGTGCCAGCAGTGCCTTGAGTTCTACTTACGAGCAGTACTTC
TRBV10-2	TRBJ1-6	.	.	CASRAGESENSPLHF	TGCGCCAGCAGGGCAGGGGAGTCGGAGAATTCACCCCTCCACTTT
TRBV11-2	TRBJ2-2	.	TRBD2	CAVLEGLAVTNTGELFF	TGTGCCGTTCTAGAGGGACTAGCGGTAACGAACACCGGGGAGCTGTTTTTT
TRBV7-9	TRBJ1-1	.	.	CASSSSKLNTEAFF	TGTGCCAGCAGCTCCTCCAAGCTGAACACTGAAGCTTTCTTT
TRBV9	TRBJ2-7	.	.	CASSALPDSSEQYF	TGTGCCAGCAGCGCATTACCCGACAGTTCCGAGCAGTACTTC
TRBV19	TRBJ1-1	.	.	CASRRGSNTEAFF	TGTGCCAGTAGACGCGGGTCGAACACTGAAGCTTTCTTT
TRBV10-2	TRBJ2-3	.	TRBD2	CASSDLPRGSGITDTQYF	TGCGCCAGCAGTGACCTCCCTCGAGGTAGCGGGATAACAGATACGCAGTATTTT
TRBV3-1/TRBV3-2	TRBJ2-3	.	TRBD2	CASSQDGFTSGTTDTQYF	TGTGCCAGCAGCCAAGACGGGTTCACTAGCGGGACCACAGATACGCAGTATTTT
TRBV19	TRBJ1-1	.	TRBD1	CASSFTGGTEAFF	TGTGCCAGTAGTTTCACAGGGGGCACTGAAGCTTTCTTT
TRBV20-1	TRBJ2-1	.	.	CSAREGEQFF	TGCAGTGCTAGGGAAGGTGAGCAGTTCTTC
TRBV19	TRBJ2-2	.	.	CASTAENTGELFF	TGTGCCAGTACGGCAGAAAACACCGGGGAGCTGTTTTTT
TRBV6-1	TRBJ2-1	.	.	CASSEARRLGGGQFF	TGTGCCAGCAGTGAAGCCCGAAGGCTAGGGGGGGGGCAGTTCTTC
TRBV3-1/TRBV3-2	TRBJ2-5	.	.	CASSQDKRLAGEETQYF	TGTGCCAGCAGCCAAGATAAAAGGTTGGCCGGGGAAGAGACCCAGTACTTC
TRBV11-1	TRBJ2-7	.	TRBD1	CASSLNRGSSYEQYF	TGTGCCAGCAGCCTCAACAGGGGTTCCTCCTACGAGCAGTACTTC
TRBV19	TRBJ1-1	.	TRBD1	CASKVGTGAEAFF	TGTGCCAGTAAAGTAGGGACAGGGGCTGAAGCTTTCTTT
TRBV4-1	TRBJ1-6	.	.	CASSQVHDPSSYNSPLHF	TGCGCCAGCAGCCAAGTGCACGATCCGAGCTCCTATAATTCACCCCTCCACTTT
TRBV11-2	TRBJ2-1	.	.	CASSPSGQGEVEQFF	TGTGCCAGCAGCCCTAGCGGGCAGGGGGAGGTTGAGCAGTTCTTC
TRBV28	TRBJ2-1	once	TRBD2	CASSSPGTSALPNEQFF	TGTGCCAGCAGTTCACCCGGGACTAGCGCCCTACCCAATGAGCAGTTCTTC
TRBV10-1	TRBJ1-1	few	.	CASSDWNTEAFF	TGCGCCAGCAGCGACTGGAACACTGAAGCTTTCTTT
TRBV27	TRBJ1-2	.	TRBD1	CASSLGTGEGYTF	TGTGCCAGCAGTTTAGGTACAGGGGAAGGCTACACCTTC
TRBV7-3	TRBJ2-3	.	.	CASSLKAAPPDTQYF	TGTGCCAGCAGCTTAAAGGCTGCCCCGCCAGATACGCAGTATTTT
TRBV15	TRBJ2-5	.	TRBD1	CATSRDRTGGAETQYF	TGTGCCACCAGCAGAGATCGGACAGGGGGCGCCGAGACCCAGTACTTC
TRBV7-9	TRBJ2-7	.	.	CASRWDSGDEQYF	TGTGCCAGCAGATGGGACTCGGGCGACGAGCAGTACTTC
TRBV15	TRBJ1-2	.	.	CATSRGAGYYGYTF	TGTGCCACCAGCAGAGGTGCGGGATACTATGGCTACACCTTC
TRBV7-3	TRBJ2-1	once	TRBD2	CASSPTGTSGRGTPNEQFF	TGTGCCAGCAGCCCCACTGGGACTAGCGGGAGAGGTACTCCCAATGAGCAGTTCTTC
TRBV7-3	TRBJ2-3	.	.	CASSSGLLGTDTQYF	TGTGCCAGCAGCTCGGGACTCCTCGGCACAGATACGCAGTATTTT
TRBV30	TRBJ2-7	.	.	CAWSVAHEQYF	TGTGCCTGGAGTGTAGCCCACGAGCAGTACTTC
TRBV6-5	TRBJ2-1	.	TRBD2	CASRPPGRALDEQFF	TGTGCCAGCAGACCCCCCGGGAGGGCCTTGGATGAGCAGTTCTTC
TRBV2	TRBJ2-1	.	.	CASSEGNEQFF	TGTGCCAGCAGTGAAGGAAATGAGCAGTTCTTC
TRBV5-6	TRBJ2-1	once	.	CASSLGQAAGRNEQFF	TGTGCCAGCAGCTTGGGTCAGGCGGCAGGTCGTAATGAGCAGTTCTTC
TRBV5-8	TRBJ1-5	.	.	CASSLVANSNQPQHF	TGTGCCAGCAGCTTGGTCGCCAATAGCAATCAGCCCCAGCATTTT